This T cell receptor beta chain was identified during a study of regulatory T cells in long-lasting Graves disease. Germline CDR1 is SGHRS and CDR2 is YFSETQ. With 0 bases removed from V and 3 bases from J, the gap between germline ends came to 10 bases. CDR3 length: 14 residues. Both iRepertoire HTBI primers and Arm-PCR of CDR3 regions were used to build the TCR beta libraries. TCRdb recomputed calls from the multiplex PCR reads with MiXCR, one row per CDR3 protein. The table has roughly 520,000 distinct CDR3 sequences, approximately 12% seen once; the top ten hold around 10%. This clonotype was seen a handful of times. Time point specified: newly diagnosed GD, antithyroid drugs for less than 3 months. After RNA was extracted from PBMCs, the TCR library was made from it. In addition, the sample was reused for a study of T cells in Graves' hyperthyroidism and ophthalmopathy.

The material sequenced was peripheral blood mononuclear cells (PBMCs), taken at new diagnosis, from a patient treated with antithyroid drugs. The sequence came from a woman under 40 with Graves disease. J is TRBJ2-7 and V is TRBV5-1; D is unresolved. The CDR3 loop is CASSLGSSLYEQYF. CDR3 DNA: TGCGCCAGCAGCTTGGGCTCCTCTCTCTACGAGCAGTACTTC. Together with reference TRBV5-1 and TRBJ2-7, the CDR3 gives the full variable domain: KAGVTQTPRYLIKTRGQQVTLSCSPISGHRSVSWYQQTPGQGLQFLFEYFSETQRNKGNFPGRFSGRQFSNSRSEMNVSTLELGDSALYLCASSLGSSLYEQYFGPGTRLTVT.